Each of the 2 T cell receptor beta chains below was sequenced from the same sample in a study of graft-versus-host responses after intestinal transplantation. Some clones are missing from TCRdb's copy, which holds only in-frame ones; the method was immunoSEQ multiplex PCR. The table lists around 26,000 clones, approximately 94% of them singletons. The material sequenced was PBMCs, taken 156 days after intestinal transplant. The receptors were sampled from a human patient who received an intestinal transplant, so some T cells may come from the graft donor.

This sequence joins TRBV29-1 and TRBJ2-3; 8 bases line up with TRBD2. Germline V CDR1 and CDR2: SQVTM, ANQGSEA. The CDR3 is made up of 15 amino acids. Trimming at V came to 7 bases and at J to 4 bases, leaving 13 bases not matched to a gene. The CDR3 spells CSAQGTSPSPDTQYF. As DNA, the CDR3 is TGCAGCGCCCAAGGGACTAGTCCCTCGCCAGATACGCAGTATTTT.

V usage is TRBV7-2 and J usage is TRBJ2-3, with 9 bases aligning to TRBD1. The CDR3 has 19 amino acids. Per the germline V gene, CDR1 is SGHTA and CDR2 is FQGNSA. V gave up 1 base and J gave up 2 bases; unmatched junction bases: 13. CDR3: CASSLDDGGNRGPTDTQYF. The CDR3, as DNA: TGTGCCAGCAGCTTAGACGATGGGGGGAACAGGGGGCCCACAGATACGCAGTATTTT. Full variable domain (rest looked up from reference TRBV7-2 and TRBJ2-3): GAGVSQSPSNKVTEKGKDVELRCDPISGHTALYWYRQSLGQGLEFLIYFQGNSAPDKSGLPSDRFSAERTGGSVSTLTIQRTQQEDSAVYLCASSLDDGGNRGPTDTQYFGPGTRLTVL.